This TCR beta chain was identified in a study of cytomegalovirus exposure and HLA in healthy donors. General observations from the study: A subsequent analysis found that TCR clusters from the first cohort also tended to co-occur in the approximately 110 validation repertoires, with 94% of cluster scores above 0. The study flagged roughly 150 TCR beta chains as cytomegalovirus-associated.

CDR3 length: 12 amino acids. J was trimmed by 5 bases and V by 7 bases; bases with no gene match: 4. Germline CDR1 MNHNY, CDR2 SVGAGI (reference sequence). In regard to this clone: Its antigen remains unidentified.

Generated by immunoSEQ multiplex PCR, the TCRdb table keeps only in-frame clones and is missing some. Of tens of thousands of clones in the sample, under 95% were seen once. Sequencing used PBMCs. This TCR was recovered from a woman in her thirties in good health and CMV-seronegative. V is TRBV6-6 and J is TRBJ2-7, with 8 nucleotides matching TRBD1. CDR3 sequence reads: CASNNRGNEQYF. The CDR3 nucleotides are TGTGCCAGCAACAACAGGGGGAACGAGCAGTACTTC.